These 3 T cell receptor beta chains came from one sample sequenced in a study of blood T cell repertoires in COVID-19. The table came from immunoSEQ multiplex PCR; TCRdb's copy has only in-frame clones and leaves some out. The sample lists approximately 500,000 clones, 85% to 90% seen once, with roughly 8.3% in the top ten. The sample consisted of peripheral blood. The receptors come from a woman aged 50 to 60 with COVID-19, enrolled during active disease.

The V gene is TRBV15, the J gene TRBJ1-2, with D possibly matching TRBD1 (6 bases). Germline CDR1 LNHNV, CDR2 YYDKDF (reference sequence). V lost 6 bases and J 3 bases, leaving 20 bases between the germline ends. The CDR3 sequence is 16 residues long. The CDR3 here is CATSPIRGAQDYGYTF. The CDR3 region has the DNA TGTGCCACCAGTCCCATTCGGGGGGCGCAGGACTATGGCTACACCTTC.

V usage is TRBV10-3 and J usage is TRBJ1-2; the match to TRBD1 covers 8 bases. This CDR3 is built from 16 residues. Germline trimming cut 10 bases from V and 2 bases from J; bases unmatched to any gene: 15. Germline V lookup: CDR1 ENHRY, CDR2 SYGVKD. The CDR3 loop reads CATYKGLDRANYGYTF. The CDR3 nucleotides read TGTGCCACCTATAAGGGTTTGGACAGGGCGAACTATGGCTACACCTTC.

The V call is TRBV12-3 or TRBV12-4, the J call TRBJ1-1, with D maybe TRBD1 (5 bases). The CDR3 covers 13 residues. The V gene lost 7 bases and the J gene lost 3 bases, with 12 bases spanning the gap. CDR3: CASNKGIDTEAFF. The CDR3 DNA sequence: TGTGCCAGCAACAAGGGGATTGACACTGAAGCTTTCTTT.